This T cell receptor (beta chain) derives from a study of CD8+CD57+ T cells in acquired aplastic anemia. The study's findings and limits: Significant differences in CD8+ Simpson's diversity were not observed between patients and controls.

The sequenced patients had an expansion of CD8+CD57+ cells seen by flow cytometry. There are a few counts of this clonotype. What it recognizes is unknown. TCR beta VDJ and CDR3 were profiled, and genomic DNA was the template. TCRdb re-called the reads with MiXCR, one entry per CDR3 protein. The sample consists of over 150,000 distinct CDR3 sequences, 40% to 50% of them appearing once. Sample: sorted CD4+, CD8+, or CD8+CD57+ T cells (not recorded which) from PBMCs. The TCR sequence derives from a human donor with aplastic anemia.

The CDR3 DNA is TGTGCCACCAGCAGAGTGGGCAGGGCCATCTCTGGAAACACCATATATTTT. This encodes CATSRVGRAISGNTIYF. The rearrangement links TRBV15 to TRBJ1-3; maybe TRBD1 (5 bases). This CDR3 region has 17 residues. The V end was cut by 1 base, the J end by 0 bases, with 13 bases between. Germline CDR1 LNHNV, CDR2 YYDKDF (reference sequence).